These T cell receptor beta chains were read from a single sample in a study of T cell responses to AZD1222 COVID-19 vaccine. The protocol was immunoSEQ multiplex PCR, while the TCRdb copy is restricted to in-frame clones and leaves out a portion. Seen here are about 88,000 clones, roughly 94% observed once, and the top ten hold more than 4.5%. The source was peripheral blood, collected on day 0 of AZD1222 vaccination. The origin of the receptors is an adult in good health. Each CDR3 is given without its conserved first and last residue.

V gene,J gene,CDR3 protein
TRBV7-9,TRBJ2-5,ASSWLSGGPETQY
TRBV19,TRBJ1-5,ASSITGANQPQH
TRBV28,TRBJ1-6,ASGPGQFSSPLH
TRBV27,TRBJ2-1,ASQRAFNEQF
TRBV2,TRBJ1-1,ASRADRGTEAF
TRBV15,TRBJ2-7,ATSRVKSGPGSYEQY
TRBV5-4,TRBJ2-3,ASSAPSGSTTDTQY
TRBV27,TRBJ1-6,ASSWGQGALPFDSPLH
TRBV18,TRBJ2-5,ASSLSDRAQETQY
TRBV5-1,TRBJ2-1,ASSLTTSGSYNEQF
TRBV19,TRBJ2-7,ASSSWTDPYEQY
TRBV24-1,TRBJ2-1,ATSDIQGWGRSSYNEQF
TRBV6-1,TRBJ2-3,ASSEARDTQY
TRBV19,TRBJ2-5,ASSTGWGETQY
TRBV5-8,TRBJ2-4,ASRYPGQVFKNIQY
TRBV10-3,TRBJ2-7,AIRSGDSGYEQY
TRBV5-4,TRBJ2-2,ASSLSGIGTGELF
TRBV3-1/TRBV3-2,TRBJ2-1,ASSPSRGRDEQF
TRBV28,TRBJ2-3,ASSSPLAGAFSDTQY
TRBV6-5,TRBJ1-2,ASSQIPRGAYGYT
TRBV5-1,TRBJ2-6,ASSPLGGGLT
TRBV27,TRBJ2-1,ASSAYNEQF
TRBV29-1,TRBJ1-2,SVVTGEGYGYT
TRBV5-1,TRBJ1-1,ASRLGTGGLNTEAF
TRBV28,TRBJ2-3,ASSLKLGSPTDTQY
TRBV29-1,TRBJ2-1,SVVSGLGYNEQF
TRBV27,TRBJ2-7,ASSLPGSHLYEQY
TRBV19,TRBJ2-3,ASSMDRLGTDTQY
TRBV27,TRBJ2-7,ASSRDRTYEQY
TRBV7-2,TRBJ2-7,ASSDGLGYEQY
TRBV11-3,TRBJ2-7,ASSLVAASSYEQY